This TCR beta chain was obtained from a study of a mutant IDH1 vaccine in newly diagnosed glioma. As for the study in general: There were eight vaccinations for patients, given in weeks 1, 3, 5, 7, 11, 15, 19 and 23. Patients got their first vaccination 4-6 weeks after radiotherapy alone, or with temozolomide cycles. Earlier care involved radiotherapy, temozolomide, or both, and the majority received both.

Specified time point: week 23, last vaccination. Every single dose of the vaccine, 300 ug of mutant IDH1 20-mer peptide, came with topical imiquimod. Generated by immunoSEQ multiplex PCR, the TCRdb table keeps only in-frame clones and is missing some. The table shows 60,000 or so clones, with about three quarters occurring only once. CDR1 is GTSNPN and CDR2 is SVGIG in the germline V gene (reference sequence). After removal of 3 bases from V and 2 bases from J, the junction contained 5 bases not matched to a gene. The CDR3 is 14 amino acids. About this clone: Its antigen is unknown.

This sequence originates from a woman aged 40 to 50 with glioma. Some clones in this sample may be carry-over from other donors' samples. The sample consisted of PBMCs, taken from a glioma patient whose treatment included an IDH1 peptide vaccine. The chain couples TRBV30 to TRBJ1-2; 8 nucleotides line up with TRBD1. The CDR3 here is CAWRRTGRNYGYTF. The CDR3 bases are TGTGCCTGGAGGCGGACAGGGAGAAACTATGGCTACACCTTC.